This TCR beta chain was captured in a study of cytomegalovirus exposure and HLA in healthy donors. 13 Jbeta primers and 60 Vbeta primers were used for the PCR. Clones were sequenced by immunoSEQ multiplex PCR, and TCRdb holds only the in-frame ones, with some missing. The top ten hold about 1.2% of the sample, which has 100,000 to 150,000 clones, around four fifths seen once. CDR1 SGHDT and CDR2 YYEEEE come from the germline V gene. The CDR3 contains 14 residues. The V segment lost 2 bases and the J segment 6 bases; nucleotides outside the gene matches: 5. This sequence joins TRBV5-6 and TRBJ2-7; 10 bases fit TRBD1. This receptor was taken from a boy between 10 and 17 years old in good health and CMV-seronegative. Sequenced sample: PBMCs. For the CDR3, the DNA is TGTGCCAGCAGCTTCCCCGGGACAGGGGTCGAGCAGTACTTC. Translated: CASSFPGTGVEQYF. Complete variable domain (other parts from reference TRBV5-6 and TRBJ2-7): DAGVTQSPTHLIKTRGQQVTLRCSPKSGHDTVSWYQQALGQGPQFIFQYYEEEERQRGNFPDRFSGHQFPNYSSELNVNALLLGDSALYLCASSFPGTGVEQYFGPGTRLTVT.